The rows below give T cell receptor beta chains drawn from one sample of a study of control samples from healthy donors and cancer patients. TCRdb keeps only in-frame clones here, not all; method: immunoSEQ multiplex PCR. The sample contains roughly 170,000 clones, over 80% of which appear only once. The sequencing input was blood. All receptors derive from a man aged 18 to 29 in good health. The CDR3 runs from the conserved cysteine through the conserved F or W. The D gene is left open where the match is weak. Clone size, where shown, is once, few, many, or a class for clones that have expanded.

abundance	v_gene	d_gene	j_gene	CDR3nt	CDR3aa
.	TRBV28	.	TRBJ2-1	TGTGCCAGCAGTTTCCCAGGGGAATTCTTTGGTGAGCAGTTCTTC	CASSFPGEFFGEQFF
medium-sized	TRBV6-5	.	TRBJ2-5	TGTGCCAGCAGTTACGGGGGGGCAGGGGAGACCCAGTACTTC	CASSYGGAGETQYF
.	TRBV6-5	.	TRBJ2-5	TGTGCCAGCAAAGACGAAATAGTAGGGACCCAGTACTTC	CASKDEIVGTQYF
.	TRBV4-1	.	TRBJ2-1	TGCGCCAGCAGCCAAGGCCGGAACCCCAATGAGCAGTTCTTC	CASSQGRNPNEQFF
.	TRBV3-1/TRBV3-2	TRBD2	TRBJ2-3	TGTGCCAGCAGACCCGGGGCAGCGGGATCAGATACGCAGTATTTT	CASRPGAAGSDTQYF
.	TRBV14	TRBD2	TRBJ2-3	TGTGCCAGCAGCCGATATTTGGGAGGGTCCGGCGACACAGATACGCAGTATTTT	CASSRYLGGSGDTDTQYF
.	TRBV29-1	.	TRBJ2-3	TGCAGCGGGGGGGTAGGGGATACGCAGTATTTT	CSGGVGDTQYF
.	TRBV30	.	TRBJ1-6	TGTGCCTGGATGGACGGTTATAATTCACCCCTCCACTTT	CAWMDGYNSPLHF
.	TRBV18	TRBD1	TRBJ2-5	TGTGCCAGCTCACCCACGCGGACAGGGCTAAGGGAGACCCAGTACTTC	CASSPTRTGLRETQYF
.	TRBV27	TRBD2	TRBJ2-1	TGTGCCAGCAGTCCGAGCGCGGGGGACGGCTACAATGAGCAGTTCTTC	CASSPSAGDGYNEQFF
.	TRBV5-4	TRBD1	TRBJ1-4	TGTGCCAGCAGCCCGGCGGAGGGGGCGAGTGAAAAACTGTTTTTT	CASSPAEGASEKLFF
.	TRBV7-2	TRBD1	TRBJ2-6	TGTGCCAGCACCGCTTCCGGCAGGGGGCTAGGTGGGGCCAACGTCCTGACTTTC	CASTASGRGLGGANVLTF
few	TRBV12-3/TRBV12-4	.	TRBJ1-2	TGTGCCAGCAGTTTTAGTAACTATGGCTACACCTTC	CASSFSNYGYTF
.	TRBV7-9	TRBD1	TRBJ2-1	TGTGCCACGAGTAGGGGGACAGGGGGTTGGAATGAGCAGTTCTTC	CATSRGTGGWNEQFF
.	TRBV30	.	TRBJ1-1	TGTGCCTGGAGTCCCTACCGACAGAACACTGAAGCTTTCTTT	CAWSPYRQNTEAFF
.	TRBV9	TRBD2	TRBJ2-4	TGTGCCACGGGCGTAGCGGGGGCCAAAAACATTCAGTACTTC	CATGVAGAKNIQYF
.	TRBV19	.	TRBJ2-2	TGTGCCAGTAGTAAGGAACAGGGCCTAAAACACACCGGGGAGCTGTTTTTT	CASSKEQGLKHTGELFF
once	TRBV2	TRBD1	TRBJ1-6	TGTGCCAGCAGTCGACAGGGCAATAATAATTCACCCCTCCACTTT	CASSRQGNNNSPLHF
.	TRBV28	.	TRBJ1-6	TGTGCCAGCCGATTCTCGGCTGCTTCACCCCTCCACTTT	CASRFSAASPLHF
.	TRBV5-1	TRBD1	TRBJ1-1	TGCGCCAGCAGCTCCGGGACAGGGATGAACACTGAAGCTTTCTTT	CASSSGTGMNTEAFF
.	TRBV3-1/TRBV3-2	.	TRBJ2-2	TGTGCCAGCAGCCTTGGAGGGGCGAACACCGGGGAGCTGTTTTTT	CASSLGGANTGELFF
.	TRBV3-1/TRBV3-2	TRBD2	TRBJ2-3	TGTGCCAGCAGCCCCCGGACTAGCGGGGGGGCCGGAGATACGCAGTATTTT	CASSPRTSGGAGDTQYF
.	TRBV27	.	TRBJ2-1	TGTGCCAGCAGTTTGACAGAGTCCCATGAGCAGTTCTTC	CASSLTESHEQFF
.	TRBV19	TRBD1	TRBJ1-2	TGTGCCAGTAGTAATGACAGGGATGGCTACACCTTC	CASSNDRDGYTF
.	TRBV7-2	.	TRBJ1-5	TGTGCCAGCAGCTCAGATCAGAGAAGCAATCAGCCCCAGCATTTT	CASSSDQRSNQPQHF
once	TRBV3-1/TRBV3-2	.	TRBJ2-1	TGTGCCAGCAGCTTCCCGCGTACCCAAAGGGACAATGAGCAGTTCTTC	CASSFPRTQRDNEQFF
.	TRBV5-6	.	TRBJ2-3	TGTGCCAGCAGCTTGGACCCTGCTAGCACAGATACGCAGTATTTT	CASSLDPASTDTQYF
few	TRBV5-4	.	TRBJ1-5	TGTGCCAGCAGCATCGGTGAAGGGAATCAGCCCCAGCATTTT	CASSIGEGNQPQHF
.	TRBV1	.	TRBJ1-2	TGCACCAGCAGCCAAGAATGGAGACAGGGGGCCTTTTATGGCTACACCTTC	CTSSQEWRQGAFYGYTF
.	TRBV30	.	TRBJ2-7	TGTGCCTGGGGCTCGGGGCTCACCTACGAGCAGTACTTC	CAWGSGLTYEQYF
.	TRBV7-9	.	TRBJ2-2	TGTGCCAGCAGCTTAAGCCCAGGGGACACCGGGGAGCTGTTTTTT	CASSLSPGDTGELFF
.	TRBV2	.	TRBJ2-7	TGTGCCAGCAAAAGAGCTAGGGTGGAAACGGCTGAGCAGTACTTC	CASKRARVETAEQYF
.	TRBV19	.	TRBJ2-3	TGTGCCACAAAGGACGGTTGGGACACAGATACGCAGTATTTT	CATKDGWDTDTQYF
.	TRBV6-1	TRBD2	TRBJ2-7	TGTGCCAGCAGTGATAATCCGGGGGGTGTGTACGAGCAGTACTTC	CASSDNPGGVYEQYF
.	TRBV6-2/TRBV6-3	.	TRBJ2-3	TGTGCCAGCAGTTATGCGGCCGGAGGGGATACGCAGTATTTT	CASSYAAGGDTQYF
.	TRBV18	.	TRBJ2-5	TGTGCCAGCTCACCTAGGCCCGAAGAGACCCAGTACTTC	CASSPRPEETQYF
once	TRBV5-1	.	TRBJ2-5	TGCGCCAGCAGCTTCGGGGGCGGAGAGACCCAGTACTTC	CASSFGGGETQYF
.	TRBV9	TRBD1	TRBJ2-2	TGTGCCAGCAGCCTCCTCGGACAGGGGATCATCGGAGGGACCGGGGAGCTGTTTTTT	CASSLLGQGIIGGTGELFF
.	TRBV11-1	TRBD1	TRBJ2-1	TGTGCCAGCAGCCCTACAGGGGGGACCTACAATGAGCAGTTCTTC	CASSPTGGTYNEQFF
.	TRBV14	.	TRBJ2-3	TGTGCCAGCAGCCAAGACGTTCCGCAGTATTTT	CASSQDVPQYF
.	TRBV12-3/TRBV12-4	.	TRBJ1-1	TGTGCCAGCAGTGGCGTGGGGGGGGAAGCTTTCTTT	CASSGVGGEAFF
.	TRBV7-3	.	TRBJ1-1	TGTGCCAGCAGCCTTGACAGGAACACTGAAGCTTTCTTT	CASSLDRNTEAFF
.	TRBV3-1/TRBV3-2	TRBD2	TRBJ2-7	TGTGCCAGCAGCCTCTCGACTAGCGGGGGGCCCCTGGACTTC	CASSLSTSGGPLDF
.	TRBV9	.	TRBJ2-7	TGTGCCAGCAGCCCCGGTCTGGGACATATCTACGAGCAGTACTTC	CASSPGLGHIYEQYF
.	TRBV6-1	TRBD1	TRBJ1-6	TGTGCCAGCAGTGAGCGGACAGGGTATAATTCACCCCTCCACTTT	CASSERTGYNSPLHF
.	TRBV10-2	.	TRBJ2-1	TGCGCCAGCAGTCCCCCTTCGAATGAGCAGTTCTTC	CASSPPSNEQFF
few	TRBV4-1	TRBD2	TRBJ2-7	TGCGCCAGCAGCCCACAACTAGCGAAGAGCTCCTACGAGCAGTACTTC	CASSPQLAKSSYEQYF
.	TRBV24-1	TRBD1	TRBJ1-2	TGTGCCACCAGTGATTTGCAAAGGGACAGTTTATTATTCTATGGCTACACCTTC	CATSDLQRDSLLFYGYTF
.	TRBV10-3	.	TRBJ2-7	TGTGCCATCAGTGCCTTAGGAGGGATCACCTACGAGCAGTACTTC	CAISALGGITYEQYF
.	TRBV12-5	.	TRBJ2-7	TGTGCTAGTGGTTTGCCCGCGGAGGGTACCTACGAGCAGTACTTC	CASGLPAEGTYEQYF
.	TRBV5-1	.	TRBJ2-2	TGCGCCAGCAGCTCTCAGGGCTCCCACACCGGGGAGCTGTTTTTT	CASSSQGSHTGELFF
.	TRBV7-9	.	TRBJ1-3	TGTGCCAGCAGCCCAAGGGTGTTCGGAAACACCATATATTTT	CASSPRVFGNTIYF
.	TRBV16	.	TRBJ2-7	TGTGCCAGCAGCCAATCCCCATTCCTTGACAGCGACTTC	CASSQSPFLDSDF